Presented here are 24 T cell receptor beta chains from one specimen sequenced in a study of CD8+CD57+ T cells in acquired aplastic anemia. Template material for TCR beta VDJ and CDR3 profiling consisted of genomic DNA. Via MiXCR, TCRdb re-called the reads, giving one row per CDR3 protein. The sample lists 200,000 to 250,000 distinct CDR3 sequences; 65% were seen once. In patients chosen for sequencing, flow cytometry had shown CD8+CD57+ cell expansion. The specimen was sorted CD4+, CD8+, or CD8+CD57+ T cells (not recorded which) from PBMCs. The receptors derive from a human donor with aplastic anemia.

J is TRBJ2-1 and V is TRBV20-1; 8 bases map to TRBD2. Germline values: CDR1 DFQATT, CDR2 SNEGSKA (reference sequence). This CDR3 is 15 amino acids long. Unmatched junction bases numbered 5, after V lost 0 bases and J lost 4 bases. CDR3 amino acids: CSAREGSGNYNEQFF. CDR3 in DNA: TGCAGTGCTAGAGAAGGTAGCGGGAATTACAATGAGCAGTTCTTC.

The chain carries TRBV5-1 and TRBJ2-5; 10 bases line up with TRBD2. The CDR3 consists of 15 residues. V was pared by 3 bases and J by 3 bases, with 5 bases of the junction left unmatched. Germline-derived CDR1 and CDR2 are SGHRS and YFSETQ. CDR3 sequence: CASSSAGTSEETQYF. As DNA, the CDR3 is TGCGCCAGCAGCTCGGCCGGGACTAGCGAAGAGACCCAGTACTTC.

This clonotype appeared many times. The chain is built from TRBV7-3 and TRBJ2-3, with 15 bases that match TRBD2. The CDR3 is made up of 19 amino acids. Losses at the gene ends were 1 base for V and 2 bases for J; bases not matched to a gene: 7. Per germline, CDR1 SGHTA and CDR2 FQGTGA. The chain's CDR3 is CASSLIGTSGGKTTDTQYF. The CDR3 DNA sequence: TGTGCCAGCAGCTTAATTGGGACTAGCGGGGGGAAGACCACAGATACGCAGTATTTT.

The count of this clonotype is one. The CDR3 loop reads CASSDSGYNEQFF. The CDR3 nucleotides are TGCGCCAGCAGTGATTCGGGCTACAATGAGCAGTTCTTC. The chain combines TRBV10-1 with TRBJ2-1; no firm D call. Germline CDR1 is WNHNN and CDR2 is SYGVQD (reference sequence). The V end lost 3 bases, the J end lost 3 bases, and 6 bases lay between the germline ends. This CDR3 is built from 13 residues.

CDR3 nucleotides: TGTGCCAGCAGGAGGGGGACGGATTTCTACGAGCAGTACTTC. This encodes CASRRGTDFYEQYF. This chain joins TRBV2 and TRBJ2-7; D is perhaps TRBD1 (6 bases). Germline lookup yields CDR1 SNHLY and CDR2 FYNNEI. V lost 6 bases, J lost 3 bases, and 15 bases lay in between. The CDR3 contains 14 residues.

This chain connects TRBV6-2 or TRBV6-3 to TRBJ2-5, with D unresolved. The ends were cut back, 6 bases at V and 5 bases at J, with 13 bases in the middle. Germline CDR1 MNHEY, CDR2 SVGEGT. This CDR3 comprises 13 residues. Here the CDR3 reads CASSYARIETQYF. The CDR3 region has the DNA TGTGCCAGCAGCTACGCCCGAATCGAGACCCAGTACTTC.

This chain uses TRBV24-1 with TRBJ1-4; 7 bases agree with TRBD1. Per the germline V gene, CDR1 is KGHDR and CDR2 is SFDVKD. The CDR3 has 17 amino acids. J lost 5 bases, V lost 6 bases, and 14 bases had no gene match. The CDR3 DNA reads TGTGCCACCAGTTATCCCCACATGACAGGGCCAAATGAAAAACTGTTTTTT. Protein: CATSYPHMTGPNEKLFF.

V and J are TRBV25-1 and TRBJ2-2; TRBD1 or TRBD2 may be the D gene (5 bases each). V was shortened by 3 bases and J by 13 bases, with 12 bases between the two germline ends. The CDR3 contains 12 residues. Germline V gene data show CDR1 as MGHDK and CDR2 as SYGVNS. The CDR3 nucleotides read TGTGCCAGCAGTGAGACAGAGGGATTGCTGTTTTTT. Translated: CASSETEGLLFF.

The CDR3 is CASTPTTGELFF. As DNA, the CDR3 is TGTGCCAGCACCCCCACCACCGGGGAGCTGTTTTTT. The J gene is TRBJ2-2, the V gene TRBV7-9; D not resolved. V was trimmed by 7 bases and J by 4 bases, leaving 7 bases between them. From germline, CDR1 is SEHNR and CDR2 FQNEAQ (reference sequence). The CDR3 has 12 residues.

This clonotype was observed a single time. The rearrangement links TRBV10-3 to TRBJ2-7; no definite D call. Between the trimmed V and J ends, which lost 11 bases and 3 bases, there was a span of 23 bases. The CDR3 totals 15 residues. Germline V gives CDR1 ENHRY, CDR2 SYGVKD. CDR3 amino acids: CAANSNSNRDYEQYF. The CDR3 nucleotides are TGTGCCGCCAACTCCAACTCCAACAGAGACTACGAGCAGTACTTC.

This chain joins TRBV2 and TRBJ2-1, with TRBD1 identical over 8 bases. In germline, CDR1 is SNHLY, CDR2 FYNNEI. CDR3 length: 15 residues. Trimming cost V 5 bases and J 2 bases; bases outside gene matches: 5. In DNA, the CDR3 is TGTGCCAGCAGTCGTTCGACAGGGGCCTACAATGAGCAGTTCTTC. Encoded protein: CASSRSTGAYNEQFF.

The chain combines TRBV7-9 with TRBJ2-5; perhaps D is TRBD1 or TRBD2 (6 bases each). V was trimmed by 6 bases and J by 6 bases, leaving 14 bases between them. Germline lookup yields CDR1 SEHNR and CDR2 FQNEAQ (reference sequence). This CDR3 has 13 amino acids. The CDR3 bases are TGTGCCAGCAGTCCCGAGGGGGGAAAGACCCAGTACTTC. Its translation: CASSPEGGKTQYF.

The V gene is TRBV19, the J gene TRBJ1-2, with D maybe TRBD1 (6 bases). CDR3 size: 17 residues. Trimming took off 3 bases at V and 4 bases at J, with 21 bases between the two ends. The germline CDR1 and CDR2 sequences are LNHDA and SQIVND (reference sequence). CDR3 in amino acids: CASSIGTSGRPTYGYTF. In DNA, the CDR3 is TGTGCCAGTAGTATTGGGACATCGGGGCGGCCGACCTATGGCTACACCTTC.

J is TRBJ2-1 and V is TRBV20-1; tentatively, D is TRBD1 or TRBD2 (6 bases each). V was cut by 4 bases and J by 6 bases, with 13 bases left in between. The germline V gene encodes CDR1 DFQATT and CDR2 SNEGSKA (reference sequence). The CDR3 extends over 13 amino acids. The CDR3 reads CSANGGRVNEQFF. For the CDR3, the DNA is TGCAGTGCTAATGGGGGGCGGGTCAATGAGCAGTTCTTC.

CDR3 bases: TGCGCCAGCAGCTTGCCAGGGGCAGGGGAGCAGTACTTC. Translated: CASSLPGAGEQYF. The chain recombines TRBV5-1 with TRBJ2-7; the D gene is possibly TRBD1 (6 bases). Germline assignment: CDR1 SGHRS and CDR2 YFSETQ. The CDR3 is made up of 13 amino acids. V lost 1 base to trimming and J lost 7 bases, with 12 bases between them.

DNA of the CDR3: TGTGCCATCAGTGAGGAAGGAACCAATTCCTACGAGCAGTACTTC. It translates to CAISEEGTNSYEQYF. The V gene is TRBV10-3, the J gene TRBJ2-7; D call uncertain. V shed 2 bases and J shed 1 base, with 12 bases lying between them. CDR3 size: 15 residues. CDR1 is ENHRY, CDR2 SYGVKD, per germline.

A word on this clonotype: An end of the junction does not agree with germline; a read error may underlie this. The chain recombines TRBV20-1 with TRBJ2-2; D ambiguous. The CDR3 runs 12 residues. The germline V gene has CDR1 DFQATT and CDR2 SNEGSKA (reference sequence). The CDR3 is CSAKLYTGELFF. DNA for the CDR3: TGCAGCGCTAAGTTATATACCGGGGAGCTGTTTTTT.

CDR3 in DNA: TGTGCCAGCAGCCCCGCTAGCGGGAGCTTCGGGGACGAGCAGTACTTC. This encodes CASSPASGSFGDEQYF. This chain uses TRBV5-4 with TRBJ2-7, with 10 nucleotides matching TRBD2. The J segment lost 5 bases and the V segment lost 4 bases, leaving 12 bases of the junction unmatched. Germline V gives CDR1 SGHNT, CDR2 YYREEE (reference sequence). The CDR3 sequence is 16 residues long.

The V call is TRBV10-2, the J call TRBJ2-3; possible D gene TRBD2, 6 bases. Germline CDR1 WSHSY, CDR2 SAAADI. CDR3 length equals 15 residues. V was trimmed by 3 bases and J by 0 bases, leaving 10 bases between them. For the CDR3, the DNA is TGCGCCAGCAGTGATGGGGGGAGTAGCACAGATACGCAGTATTTT. Protein: CASSDGGSSTDTQYF.

This sequence joins TRBV20-1 and TRBJ2-7; weak D call: TRBD1 (6 bases). This CDR3 comprises 16 residues. CDR1 DFQATT and CDR2 SNEGSKA come from the germline V gene (reference sequence). V was clipped by 0 bases and J by 4 bases, with 19 bases between them. CDR3 region: CSARESGTPSPYEQYF. Written as DNA, the CDR3 is TGCAGTGCTAGAGAGTCCGGGACACCAAGTCCTTACGAGCAGTACTTC.

In its sample, this clonotype was seen once. This chain links TRBV11-1 with TRBJ2-1; weak D call: TRBD2 (6 bases). Germline V gene lookup returns CDR1 SGHAT and CDR2 FQDESV (reference sequence). V shed 7 bases and J shed 9 bases, with 28 bases lying between them. The CDR3 has 17 residues. CDR3 in amino acids: CASNQALRGGNAVEQFF. The CDR3, as DNA: TGTGCCAGCAACCAAGCCCTCCGGGGCGGGAATGCCGTTGAGCAGTTCTTC.

The chain joins TRBV20-1 to TRBJ2-7; D perhaps matches TRBD1 (5 bases). The CDR3 extends over 13 amino acids. Germline values: CDR1 DFQATT, CDR2 SNEGSKA (reference sequence). Trimming took off 2 bases at V and 6 bases at J, with 14 bases between the two ends. The CDR3 region is CSARFQGSSEQYF. The CDR3 coding sequence is TGCAGTGCTAGATTTCAGGGATCTAGCGAGCAGTACTTC.

This clonotype was counted only a few times. V is TRBV5-8 and J is TRBJ2-1, with D tentatively TRBD2 (7 bases). This CDR3 comprises 13 residues. V gave up 4 bases and J gave up 6 bases, with 11 bases separating them. Per germline, CDR1 SGHTS and CDR2 YDEGEE. CDR3 loop: CASSDGGRNEQFF. CDR3 DNA: TGTGCCAGCAGCGACGGGGGGCGCAATGAGCAGTTCTTC.

V gene TRBV20-1 combines with J gene TRBJ2-7; 10 bases fit TRBD2. CDR1 and CDR2 (germline): DFQATT, SNEGSKA (reference sequence). V lost 6 bases, J lost 2 bases, and 4 bases stayed unmatched. The CDR3 runs to 13 residues. The CDR3 is CSAAGLATYEQYF. For the CDR3, the DNA is TGCAGTGCCGCGGGACTAGCGACCTACGAGCAGTACTTC.